This TCR beta chain was recorded in a study of T cells after yellow fever vaccination. Across the study: For low cell numbers, libraries were made with SMART-Seq v4 Ultra Low Input.

Using its own MiXCR run on the 5' RACE reads, TCRdb lists one record per CDR3 protein. The sample lists about 320,000 distinct CDR3 sequences; about 10% were seen once. Regarding the study as a whole: CD4 and CD8 compartments shared a small share of clonotypes. Booster samples showed a return of most primary-vaccination clones (approximately 96% CD4, 88% CD8). Weaker overall was a secondary response that nonetheless peaked faster, on day 5 versus 15.

The CDR3 spans 16 residues. V lost 0 bases to trimming and J lost 8 bases, with 19 bases between them. Germline CDR1 and CDR2: LGHNA and YSLEER. A note on this clonotype: Its antigen is not identified.

This clonotype was obtained from a man in his late teens or twenties who received the YFV17D yellow fever vaccine. This chain connects TRBV4-3 to TRBJ1-2, with D unclear. The sample was CD4+ T cells sorted from PBMCs, taken 45 days after the yellow fever booster vaccination. This CDR3 is CASSQDVLSAFGGYTF. The CDR3 DNA sequence: TGCGCCAGCAGCCAAGACGTTCTATCGGCCTTCGGGGGCTACACCTTC.